These 25 T cell receptor beta chains were all obtained from the same sample, sequenced in a study of blood T cell repertoires in COVID-19. TCRdb's table, derived via immunoSEQ multiplex PCR, lists solely in-frame clones and lacks some. The sample yields a few hundred thousand clones, around 87% seen once. Material for sequencing was peripheral blood. These receptors came from an older woman with active or convalescent COVID-19.

The V and J genes are TRBV11-2 and TRBJ2-3; D is unclear. Per the germline V gene, CDR1 is SGHAT and CDR2 is FQNNGV. The ends were cut back, 4 bases at V and 5 bases at J, with 4 bases in the middle. The CDR3 runs 11 residues. CDR3 region: CASSSRDTQYF. The CDR3 DNA reads TGTGCCAGCAGCTCGAGAGATACGCAGTATTTT.

This chain links TRBV10-3 with TRBJ2-3; perhaps TRBD1 as D (6 bases). Germline V gives CDR1 ENHRY, CDR2 SYGVKD. This CDR3 has 13 amino acids. V dropped 6 bases and J dropped 4 bases, with 11 bases sitting between them. The CDR3 DNA follows: TGTGCCATCAGAGTACGACAGGCAGATACGCAGTATTTT. Translation gives CAIRVRQADTQYF.

This clone has more than one count but fewer than ten. The chain carries TRBV9 and TRBJ1-6; D not certain. Trimming cost V 7 bases and J 8 bases, with 13 bases left between them. The CDR3 runs 13 residues. Germline V CDR1 and CDR2: SGDLS, YYNGEE. DNA for the CDR3: TGTGCCAGCCAGGACGGAGGAGATTCACCCCTCCACTTT. Residues: CASQDGGDSPLHF.

As DNA, the CDR3 is TGCGCCAGCAGCTTGGCGGGACAGATCCAAGAGACCCAGTACTTC. Translation: CASSLAGQIQETQYF. The chain combines TRBV5-1 with TRBJ2-5; TRBD1 matches at 7 bases. Germline V lookup: CDR1 SGHRS, CDR2 YFSETQ. CDR3 length equals 15 residues. V lost 0 bases and J lost 1; bases outside the gene matches: 3.

The chain carries TRBV7-9 and TRBJ2-1; 15 positions match TRBD2. The CDR3 length is 14 residues. From germline, CDR1 is SEHNR and CDR2 FQNEAQ (reference sequence). Trimming cost V 5 bases and J 15 bases; bases outside gene matches: 8. The CDR3 DNA follows: TGTGCCAGCAGCCCGAGGACTAGCGGGGGGGCGATGTTCTTC. Its protein is CASSPRTSGGAMFF.

The V call is TRBV3-1 (or the pseudogene TRBV3-2), the J call TRBJ2-2, with unresolved D. Germline V gene lookup returns CDR1 LGHDT and CDR2 YNNKEL (reference sequence). The CDR3 sequence is 13 residues long. V was clipped by 4 bases and J by 1 base, with 4 bases between them. The CDR3 DNA reads TGTGCCAGCAGCCGTCGGAACACCGGGGAGCTGTTTTTT. Translation gives CASSRRNTGELFF.

CDR3 sequence: CASSSWRVDDGYTF. As DNA, the CDR3 is TGTGCCAGCAGTTCATGGCGGGTGGACGATGGCTACACCTTC. The chain has TRBV6-2 or TRBV6-3 and TRBJ1-2; D not certain. The CDR3 has 14 amino acids. Germline lookup yields CDR1 MNHEY and CDR2 SVGEGT. V was shortened by 4 bases and J by 6 bases, with 15 bases between the two germline ends.

The V gene is TRBV10-3, the J gene TRBJ2-3; TRBD1 agrees at 7 bases. The CDR3 totals 13 residues. Germline V gene lookup returns CDR1 ENHRY and CDR2 SYGVKD. Trimming cost V 5 bases and J 5 bases; bases outside gene matches: 4. The chain's CDR3 is CAISTGVRDTQYF. The DNA for the CDR3 is TGTGCCATCAGTACAGGGGTGAGAGATACGCAGTATTTT.

The J gene is TRBJ2-3, the V gene TRBV29-1; possibly TRBD1 for D (5 bases). The CDR3 is 12 amino acids. Trimming removed 3 bases at V and 9 bases at J, with 13 bases between. In germline, CDR1 is SQVTM, CDR2 ANQGSEA. CDR3 region: CSVEPLGATQYF. CDR3 nucleotides: TGCAGCGTTGAGCCCTTAGGGGCCACGCAGTATTTT.

The chain couples TRBV6-2 or TRBV6-3 to TRBJ2-6, with D possibly being TRBD1 (5 bases). The V and J ends lost 1 base and 0 bases respectively, with 10 bases between them. Germline V lookup: CDR1 MNHEY, CDR2 SVGEGT. This CDR3 comprises 17 residues. The chain's CDR3 is CASSYWGRASGANVLTF. The CDR3 coding sequence is TGTGCCAGCAGTTACTGGGGCCGAGCCTCTGGGGCCAACGTCCTGACTTTC.

The rearrangement uses TRBV9 and TRBJ2-7; a possible D gene is TRBD2 (7 bases). Trimming pared 3 bases from V and 3 bases from J, leaving 22 bases between. The CDR3 runs to 17 residues. Per the germline V gene, CDR1 is SGDLS and CDR2 is YYNGEE. The chain's CDR3 is CASSAGWGGGVLYEQYF. The DNA for the CDR3 is TGTGCCAGCAGCGCCGGGTGGGGAGGGGGTGTCCTCTACGAGCAGTACTTC.

This chain joins TRBV19 and TRBJ2-5; 12 bases agree with TRBD2. CDR1 and CDR2 from the germline V gene are LNHDA and SQIVND (reference sequence). The ends lost 6 bases at V and 6 bases at J; junction bases unmatched: 5. The CDR3 is 14 amino acids. CDR3 bases: TGTGCCAGTAGCCGACTAGCGGGGGATAAGACCCAGTACTTC. Amino acid sequence: CASSRLAGDKTQYF.

The CDR3 coding sequence is TGTGCCAGCAGCTTGAATCTGTTTGGAGCTGAAGCTTTCTTT. Its translation is CASSLNLFGAEAFF. This sequence joins TRBV5-8 and TRBJ1-1; unclear D gene. Between the trimmed V and J ends, which lost 1 base and 6 bases, there was a span of 13 bases. CDR1 and CDR2 (germline): SGHTS, YDEGEE. CDR3 length: 14 residues.

The chain couples TRBV19 to TRBJ1-1, with D hard to call. V was cut by 3 bases and J by 1 base, with 9 bases left in between. This CDR3 contains 14 residues. CDR1 and CDR2 from the germline V gene are LNHDA and SQIVND (reference sequence). The CDR3 coding sequence is TGTGCCAGTAGTATTTTATCAGGGAACACTGAAGCTTTCTTT. Amino acid sequence: CASSILSGNTEAFF.

The CDR3 loop reads CATGRGRGLRSSYNEQFF. DNA of the CDR3: TGTGCCACCGGGCGGGGCAGGGGGCTACGGAGCTCCTACAATGAGCAGTTCTTC. This chain uses TRBV15 with TRBJ2-1; 8 nucleotides align to TRBD1. The CDR3 spans 18 residues. V lost 8 bases to trimming and J lost 0 bases; unmatched junction nucleotides: 15. Germline CDR1 and CDR2: LNHNV and YYDKDF (reference sequence). The whole variable domain, remainder taken from reference TRBV15 and TRBJ2-1, is DAMVIQNPRYQVTQFGKPVTLSCSQTLNHNVMYWYQQKSSQAPKLLFHYYDKDFNNEADTPDNFQSRRPNTSFCFLDIRSPGLGDTAMYLCATGRGRGLRSSYNEQFFGPGTRLTVL.

The sample holds one count of this clone. The chain combines TRBV29-1 with TRBJ1-6, with 7 bases aligning to TRBD1. This CDR3 comprises 15 residues. Germline V CDR1 and CDR2: SQVTM, ANQGSEA. V lost 7 bases to trimming and J lost 0 bases; unmatched junction nucleotides: 6. The CDR3 bases are TGCAGCGCACGACAGGGTAGCTCCTATAATTCACCCCTCCACTTT. This sequence encodes CSARQGSSYNSPLHF.

The table lists this clone with a few counts. CDR3 in amino acids: CASSGGKTGLGDQPQHF. The CDR3 DNA reads as TGTGCCAGTAGTGGGGGGAAGACAGGGCTTGGGGATCAGCCCCAGCATTTT. The rearrangement uses TRBV19 and TRBJ1-5; 7 nucleotides match TRBD1. The CDR3 runs to 17 residues. The germline V gene encodes CDR1 LNHDA and CDR2 SQIVND (reference sequence). Trimming cost V 5 bases and J 5 bases; bases outside gene matches: 15.

V is TRBV18 and J is TRBJ1-2, with TRBD1 matching 7 bases. Germline assignment: CDR1 KGHSH and CDR2 LQKENI. Germline trimming cut 5 bases from V and 6 bases from J; bases unmatched to any gene: 9. The CDR3 is made up of 14 amino acids. The CDR3 sequence is CASSGSRGFDGYTF. The DNA of the CDR3 is TGTGCCAGCTCAGGATCCAGGGGGTTCGATGGCTACACCTTC.

The chain has TRBV11-2 and TRBJ1-5; perhaps TRBD1 as D (6 bases). CDR3 length: 15 residues. Trimming pared 4 bases from V and 0 bases from J, leaving 10 bases between. Per the germline V gene, CDR1 is SGHAT and CDR2 is FQNNGV. CDR3 nucleotide sequence: TGTGCCAGCAGCTCCGGGACACTTAGCAATCAGCCCCAGCATTTT. Translation gives CASSSGTLSNQPQHF.

This clone was detected only once. The V and J genes are TRBV5-1 and TRBJ1-1, with TRBD1 as a possible D gene (6 bases). CDR1 is SGHRS, CDR2 YFSETQ, per germline. Between the trimmed V and J ends, which lost 3 bases and 8 bases, there was a span of 14 bases. The CDR3 contains 13 residues. The CDR3 nucleotides are TGCGCCAGCAGCTCTGGACAGTCTGAAGAAGCTTTCTTT. Its translation is CASSSGQSEEAFF. Full variable domain (missing parts from reference TRBV5-1 and TRBJ1-1): KAGVTQTPRYLIKTRGQQVTLSCSPISGHRSVSWYQQTPGQGLQFLFEYFSETQRNKGNFPGRFSGRQFSNSRSEMNVSTLELGDSALYLCASSSGQSEEAFFGQGTRLTVV.

This chain connects TRBV19 to TRBJ1-5, with D perhaps TRBD1 (5 bases). The CDR3 sequence is 13 residues long. V lost 3 bases and J 5 bases, leaving 8 bases between the germline ends. In germline, CDR1 is LNHDA, CDR2 SQIVND (reference sequence). CDR3 region: CASSIQGDQPQHF. The CDR3 DNA reads as TGTGCCAGTAGTATTCAGGGTGATCAGCCCCAGCATTTT.

This chain uses TRBV11-3 with TRBJ2-1; 9 bases align to TRBD1. The CDR3 length is 15 residues. V was clipped by 0 bases and J by 10 bases; unmatched bases: 7. Germline V gene data show CDR1 as SGHNT and CDR2 as YENEEA. The chain's CDR3 is CASSLDYGQGNEQFF. The CDR3 coding sequence is TGTGCCAGCAGCTTAGACTATGGACAGGGGAACGAGCAGTTCTTC.

The V gene is TRBV27, the J gene TRBJ1-5, with TRBD1 matching over 9 bases. V trimming: 0 bases; J trimming: 8 bases; junction bases outside the gene matches: 8. Germline values: CDR1 MNHEY, CDR2 SMNVEV (reference sequence). The CDR3 consists of 16 residues. CDR3 DNA sequence: TGTGCCAGCAGTTTATCGTGGGACAGGGAACGAAAGCCCCAGCATTTT. The encoded protein is CASSLSWDRERKPQHF.

This chain connects TRBV20-1 to TRBJ1-2; TRBD1 matches at 8 bases. CDR1 is DFQATT and CDR2 is SNEGSKA in the germline V gene (reference sequence). Trimming removed 3 bases from V and 4 bases from J; junction bases left unmatched: 7. CDR3 length equals 14 residues. As DNA, the CDR3 is TGCAGTGCTAGTGCCCAAGGACAGGGCTATGGCTACACCTTC. Translated: CSASAQGQGYGYTF.

The chain is built from TRBV4-3 and TRBJ1-6; 10 bases map to TRBD1. With 4 bases clipped from V and 9 bases from J, the junction kept 6 bases outside the gene matches. CDR3 size: 15 residues. The V gene's germline CDR1 is LGHNA and CDR2 YSLEER. CDR3 DNA sequence: TGCGCCAGCAGCCCAACCGGGACAGGGGTTTCACCCCTCCACTTT. Translation gives CASSPTGTGVSPLHF.